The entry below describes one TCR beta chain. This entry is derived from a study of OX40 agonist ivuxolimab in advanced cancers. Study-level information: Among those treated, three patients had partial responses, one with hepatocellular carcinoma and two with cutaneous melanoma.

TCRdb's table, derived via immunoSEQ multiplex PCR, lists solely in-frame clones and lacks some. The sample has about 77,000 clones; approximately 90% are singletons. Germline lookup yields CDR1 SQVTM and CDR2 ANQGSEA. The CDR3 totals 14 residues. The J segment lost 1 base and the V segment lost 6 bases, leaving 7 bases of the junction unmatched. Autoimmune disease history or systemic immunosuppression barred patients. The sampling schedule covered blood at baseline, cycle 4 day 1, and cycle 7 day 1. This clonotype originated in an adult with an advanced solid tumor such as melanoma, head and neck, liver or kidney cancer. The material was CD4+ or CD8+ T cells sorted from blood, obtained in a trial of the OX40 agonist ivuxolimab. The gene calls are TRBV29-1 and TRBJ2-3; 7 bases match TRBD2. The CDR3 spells CSVAGVTGTDTQYF. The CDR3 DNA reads TGCAGCGTCGCGGGGGTAACCGGCACAGATACGCAGTATTTT.